Given below is one TCR beta chain in context. Of the isolated RNA, all was reverse transcribed, and so the sequenced material was expressed TCRB transcripts. Sequencing used immunoSEQ multiplex PCR; TCRdb keeps in-frame clones, though not all of them. This sample has about 360,000 clones; 10% to 15% occur once, and the top ten carry around 0.015%. These data are taken from a study of beta chain features in type 1 diabetes. The germline V gene has CDR1 MDHEN and CDR2 SYDVKM. V dropped 6 bases and J dropped 2; count of bases not matched to a gene: 1. The CDR3 totals 13 residues. The specimen was naive CD4+ T cells from blood. The chain employs TRBV28 and TRBJ1-5; 7 bases line up with TRBD1. The clonotype was recovered from a man aged 18 to 29 in good health. CDR3 region: CASRDRGNQPQHF. The CDR3 bases are TGTGCCAGCAGAGACAGGGGCAATCAGCCCCAGCATTTT. Complete variable domain (other parts from reference TRBV28 and TRBJ1-5): DVKVTQSSRYLVKRTGEKVFLECVQDMDHENMFWYRQDPGLGLRLIYFSYDVKMKEKGDIPEGYSVSREKKERFSLILESASTNQTSMYLCASRDRGNQPQHFGDGTRLSIL.